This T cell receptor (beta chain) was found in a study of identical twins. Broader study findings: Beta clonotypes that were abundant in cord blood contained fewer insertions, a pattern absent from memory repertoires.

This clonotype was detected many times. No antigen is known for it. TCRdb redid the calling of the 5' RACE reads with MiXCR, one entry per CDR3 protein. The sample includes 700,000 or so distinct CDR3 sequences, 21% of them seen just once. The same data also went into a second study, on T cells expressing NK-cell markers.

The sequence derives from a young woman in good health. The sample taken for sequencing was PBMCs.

This CDR3 is CSVVNYNEQFF. The CDR3, as DNA: TGCAGCGTTGTTAATTACAATGAGCAGTTCTTC. The chain has TRBV29-1 and TRBJ2-1; no clear D gene. The V end lost 4 bases, the J end lost 4 bases, and 5 bases lay between the germline ends. The CDR3 extends over 11 amino acids. The germline V gene encodes CDR1 SQVTM and CDR2 ANQGSEA.